Following are 14 T cell receptor beta chains from one sample sequenced in a study of blood T cell repertoires in COVID-19. TCRdb's copy holds only in-frame clones and misses some; the assay was immunoSEQ multiplex PCR. This table holds 260,000 or so clones, 85% to 90% found once. The specimen sequenced was PBMCs or T cells enriched from blood (not recorded which). The origin of the receptors is a man younger than 30 who had recovered from COVID-19.

A few counts support this clone. The chain has TRBV5-1 and TRBJ2-2; D perhaps matches TRBD1 (6 bases). Looked up from germline, CDR1 is SGHRS and CDR2 is YFSETQ. V was clipped by 1 base and J by 4 bases, with 14 bases between them. The CDR3 has 16 residues. As DNA, the CDR3 is TGCGCCAGCAGCTTGTCACAGGGAAGGCCCACCGGGGAGCTGTTTTTT. This gives the protein CASSLSQGRPTGELFF.

Concerning this clone: Germline and junction disagree at one end, which may indicate a read error. The chain has TRBV19 and TRBJ1-1; no clear D. This CDR3 contains 12 residues. CDR1 is LNHDA and CDR2 is SQIVND in the germline V gene (reference sequence). The CDR3 DNA reads as TGTGCCAGTAGTATAGAAAGCAGGCTTCACCAATTT. Translating it yields CASSIESRLHQF.

This clone occurred once. The chain couples TRBV5-4 to TRBJ1-1; no reliable D call. V was pared by 3 bases and J by 3 bases, with 6 bases between. The CDR3 length is 12 residues. Germline loops: CDR1 SGHNT, CDR2 YYREEE (reference sequence). CDR3: CASSSRDTEAFF. The CDR3 nucleotides are TGTGCCAGCAGCTCTCGTGACACTGAAGCTTTCTTT.

The chain uses TRBV5-8 and TRBJ2-2, with 7 bases identical to TRBD2. This CDR3 contains 15 residues. The germline CDR1 and CDR2 sequences are SGHTS and YDEGEE. V lost 6 bases, J lost 2 bases, and 7 bases stayed unmatched. Here the CDR3 DNA reads TGTGCCAGCATCCAGCGGGGAATAAACACCGGGGAGCTGTTTTTT. This encodes CASIQRGINTGELFF.

The chain carries TRBV19 and TRBJ1-4, with TRBD1 matching over 8 bases. The CDR3 covers 14 residues. Germline lookup yields CDR1 LNHDA and CDR2 SQIVND (reference sequence). V lost 3 bases, J lost 8 bases, and 5 bases stayed unmatched. CDR3 nucleotide sequence: TGTGCCAGTAGTATCTGGACAGGGAACGAAAAACTGTTTTTT. Translation: CASSIWTGNEKLFF. The complete variable domain, with remaining parts taken from reference TRBV19 and TRBJ1-4, reads DGGITQSPKYLFRKEGQNVTLSCEQNLNHDAMYWYRQDPGQGLRLIYYSQIVNDFQKGDIAEGYSVSREKKESFPLTVTSAQKNPTAFYLCASSIWTGNEKLFFGSGTQLSVL.

This chain joins TRBV4-1 and TRBJ1-4, with TRBD1 identical over 7 bases. The CDR3 runs to 15 residues. The junction had 2 bases not matched to a gene; V was cut back by 3 bases and J by 1 base. Germline CDR1 and CDR2: MGHRA and YSYEKL. The CDR3 here is CASSHGDRTNEKLFF. For the CDR3, the DNA is TGCGCCAGCAGCCATGGGGACAGAACTAATGAAAAACTGTTTTTT.

This clone was detected once. The J gene is TRBJ2-7, the V gene TRBV3-1 (or the pseudogene TRBV3-2), with 8 bases that match TRBD1. Germline-derived CDR1 and CDR2 are LGHDT and YNNKEL (reference sequence). The CDR3 spans 13 residues. The junction had 2 bases not matched to a gene; V was cut back by 2 bases and J by 5 bases. DNA of the CDR3: TGTGCCAGCAGCCAACAGGGGGCCCACGAGCAGTACTTC. This translates into CASSQQGAHEQYF.

This chain uses TRBV11-3 with TRBJ2-1; 10 positions agree with TRBD2. Germline CDR1 SGHNT, CDR2 YENEEA. This CDR3 is 15 amino acids long. J was trimmed by 8 bases and V by 2 bases; bases with no gene match: 6. The CDR3 DNA is TGTGCCAGCAGCTTATCAGCGGGAGGGCCCCATGAGCAGTTCTTC. This sequence encodes CASSLSAGGPHEQFF.

V and J are TRBV6-5 and TRBJ1-2, with TRBD1 matching over 7 bases. Trimming took 4 bases from V and 5 from J; bases not matched to a gene: 4. The length of the CDR3 is 13 residues. Germline-derived CDR1 and CDR2 are MNHEY and SVGAGI. The CDR3 protein is CASSLQGRYGYTF. The CDR3 DNA reads as TGTGCCAGCAGTTTACAGGGGAGGTATGGCTACACCTTC.

This chain links TRBV11-3 with TRBJ1-1; D gene ambiguous. The CDR3 spans 13 residues. Germline lookup yields CDR1 SGHNT and CDR2 YENEEA. V was pared by 1 base and J by 9 bases, with 12 bases between. CDR3 nucleotides: TGTGCCAGCAGCTTAGGAGGGATTGGTAAAGCTTTCTTT. Protein product: CASSLGGIGKAFF.

The V call is TRBV6-5, the J call TRBJ1-5, with D hard to call. The CDR3 is made up of 14 amino acids. Germline CDR1 and CDR2: MNHEY and SVGAGI. V lost 6 bases and J 0 bases, leaving 9 bases between the germline ends. For the CDR3, the DNA is TGTGCCAGCAGCCTCACAAATAGCAATCAGCCCCAGCATTTT. Translation: CASSLTNSNQPQHF.

The gene calls are TRBV6-1 and TRBJ2-1, with 7 bases aligning to TRBD2. There are 16 residues in the CDR3. Germline V gene sequence: CDR1 MNHNS, CDR2 SASEGT. The V segment lost 1 base and the J segment 0 bases; nucleotides outside the gene matches: 3. The CDR3 is CASSEGAGVSYNEQFF. CDR3 nucleotide sequence: TGTGCCAGCAGTGAAGGTGCGGGGGTCTCCTACAATGAGCAGTTCTTC.

This chain joins TRBV6-1 and TRBJ2-3, with a tentative D call TRBD2 (7 bases). Germline V gives CDR1 MNHNS, CDR2 SASEGT. The CDR3 is 19 amino acids. The V end lost 2 bases, the J end lost 0 bases, and 21 bases lay between the germline ends. CDR3 loop: CASSESLSLRGGSTDTQYF. In DNA form, the CDR3 reads TGTGCCAGCAGTGAAAGTCTTTCTTTGAGGGGGGGAAGCACAGATACGCAGTATTTT.

V gene TRBV5-1 combines with J gene TRBJ2-1; 9 bases match TRBD1. The trim removed 3 bases at V and 2 bases at J, leaving 3 bases unmatched. Germline V gene lookup returns CDR1 SGHRS and CDR2 YFSETQ. This CDR3 has 15 residues. The CDR3 sequence: CASSSTGGAYNEQFF. The CDR3 DNA reads TGCGCCAGCAGCTCGACAGGGGGGGCCTACAATGAGCAGTTCTTC.